This T cell receptor (beta chain) was documented in a study of T cells after yellow fever vaccination. Study findings and constraints: The booster response re-showed most primary clones: approximately 95% CD4, over 80% CD8.

This clonotype was seen ten or more times. This CDR3 region has 16 residues. The germline gives CDR1 SQVTM, CDR2 ANQGSEA. Trimming cost V 1 base and J 2 bases; bases outside gene matches: 9. MiXCR was run by TCRdb on the 5' RACE reads, yielding one entry per CDR3 protein. In the table there are about 20,000 distinct CDR3 sequences, 5.2% of which are singletons. The sequenced sample was PBMCs, either bulk or a sorted T-cell subset (CD4+, CD8+, memory, or dextramer-sorted; not recorded which), obtained roughly 47 days after the first yellow fever vaccination. The gene calls are TRBV29-1 and TRBJ2-3; TRBD1 aligns across 7 bases. The clonotype originates from a man aged 18-30 years who received the YFV17D yellow fever vaccine. The CDR3 coding sequence is TGCAGCGTTGAAGTCTGGGGGAAGGGGGCCACAGATACGCAGTATTTT. Translation gives CSVEVWGKGATDTQYF.